The 19 T cell receptor beta chains below all came from one sample that was sequenced in a study of T cell repertoires in cytomegalovirus infection. TCRdb reprocessed the reads via MiXCR and lists one record per CDR3 protein. The data show about 27,000 distinct CDR3 sequences, with about 20% seen just once and roughly 80% held by the top ten. No antigen is known for these receptors. Here the sequenced sample was CD8+ T cells from cultured PBMCs, taken from culture after CMV antigen stimulation. These receptors all come from a human donor in good health (CMV status not recorded). Some clones in this sample may be carry-over from other donors' samples.

This clonotype occurred a few times. The rearrangement links TRBV12-3 or TRBV12-4 to TRBJ1-5; perhaps TRBD1 as D (6 bases). V lost 3 bases to trimming and J lost 0 bases, with 18 bases between them. This CDR3 is 18 amino acids long. The chain's CDR3 is CASSLRGGRQVSNQPQHF. DNA for the CDR3: TGTGCCAGCAGTTTGCGGGGGGGTCGACAGGTTAGCAATCAGCCCCAGCATTTT.

This chain joins TRBV15 and TRBJ2-7; 9 bases align to TRBD1. Germline CDR1 LNHNV, CDR2 YYDKDF (reference sequence). Trimming took 1 base from V and 2 from J; bases not matched to a gene: 0. The CDR3 runs 14 residues. The CDR3 here is CATSRGQGAYEQYF. The CDR3 DNA is TGTGCCACCAGCAGAGGACAGGGGGCCTACGAGCAGTACTTC.

This chain joins TRBV7-3 and TRBJ2-3, with D possibly matching TRBD2 (5 bases). The CDR3 consists of 15 residues. V was clipped by 2 bases and J by 3 bases, with 12 bases between them. CDR1 and CDR2 from the germline V gene are SGHTA and FQGTGA. CDR3 DNA sequence: TGTGCCAGCAGCTTAGGCCCATCGGGAACAGATACGCAGTATTTT. Its protein product is CASSLGPSGTDTQYF.

Note on this clonotype: Possible read error: a much larger clone is one base away. The J gene is TRBJ2-1, the V gene TRBV19; D remains ambiguous. This CDR3 is built from 14 residues. V lost 6 bases and J lost 4, with 13 bases in between. In germline, CDR1 is LNHDA, CDR2 SQIVND (reference sequence). This chain's CDR3 is CASSLVQKYNEQFF. In DNA form, the CDR3 reads TGTGCCAGTAGCTTGGTCCAGAAGTACAATGAGCAGTTCTTC.

The chain carries TRBV24-1 and TRBJ2-1; D call uncertain. CDR3 length equals 17 residues. V dropped 1 base and J dropped 0 bases, with 12 bases sitting between them. The germline V gene encodes CDR1 KGHDR and CDR2 SFDVKD. The CDR3: CATSDFSGSSSYNEQFF. DNA for the CDR3: TGTGCCACCAGTGATTTTAGTGGATCGAGCTCCTACAATGAGCAGTTCTTC.

The V call is TRBV12-3 or TRBV12-4, the J call TRBJ2-1, with TRBD2 matching over 9 bases. V shed 6 bases, J shed 6 bases, and the junction held 3 bases outside the gene matches. This CDR3 is 13 amino acids long. The chain's CDR3 is CASRTSGFNEQFF. In DNA form, the CDR3 reads TGTGCCAGCAGGACTAGCGGATTCAATGAGCAGTTCTTC.

The sample holds a few counts of this clonotype. This chain connects TRBV7-9 to TRBJ2-3; D is perhaps TRBD2 (5 bases). The V and J ends lost 7 bases and 4 bases respectively, with 21 bases between them. Germline V CDR1 and CDR2: SEHNR, FQNEAQ (reference sequence). The CDR3 covers 16 residues. CDR3 coding DNA: TGTGCCAGCATCGGGATCAGCCGAAACCCATCAGATACGCAGTATTTT. Translating it yields CASIGISRNPSDTQYF.

This clonotype was seen at least ten times. The chain uses TRBV19 and TRBJ1-1, with 7 bases lining up with TRBD1. J lost 4 bases, V lost 3 bases, and 8 bases had no gene match. The germline CDR1 and CDR2 sequences are LNHDA and SQIVND (reference sequence). The CDR3 extends over 15 amino acids. The chain's CDR3 is CASSIPRGEGTEAFF. Here the CDR3 DNA reads TGTGCCAGTAGTATCCCCAGGGGGGAAGGCACTGAAGCTTTCTTT.

This clonotype has only a few counts. The rearrangement uses TRBV6-4 and TRBJ2-2; D is unclear. Per the germline V gene, CDR1 is MRHNA and CDR2 is SNTAGT. Trimming took off 2 bases at V and 6 bases at J, with 10 bases between the two ends. There are 14 residues in the CDR3. The CDR3, as DNA: TGTGCCAGCAGTGACCGCGCTCAATCCGGGGAGCTGTTTTTT. It translates to CASSDRAQSGELFF.

This chain uses TRBV2 with TRBJ1-2, with no clear D. The V gene's germline CDR1 is SNHLY and CDR2 FYNNEI. This CDR3 is 13 amino acids long. The V end was cut by 2 bases, the J end by 6 bases, with 10 bases between. The CDR3 region is CASSERHSDGYTF. For the CDR3, the DNA is TGTGCCAGCAGTGAAAGACATTCGGATGGCTACACCTTC.

The sample holds a few counts of this clonotype. The chain combines TRBV7-6 with TRBJ2-2; unclear D gene. The ends were cut back, 2 bases at V and 4 bases at J, with 8 bases in the middle. From germline, CDR1 is SGHVS and CDR2 FNYEAQ. The CDR3 covers 14 residues. The CDR3, as DNA: TGTGCCAGCAGCTTACCCGGGTTCACCGGGGAGCTGTTTTTT. Translation gives CASSLPGFTGELFF.

This clonotype was observed a handful of times. The J gene is TRBJ2-2, the V gene TRBV12-3 or TRBV12-4, with D unclear. The CDR3 extends over 13 amino acids. The V and J ends lost 10 bases and 4 bases respectively, with 13 bases between them. CDR3 DNA: TGTGCCACCCCCATGGGGTCCACCGGGGAGCTGTTTTTT. Translating it yields CATPMGSTGELFF.

V is TRBV6-5 and J is TRBJ1-1, with 8 bases that match TRBD1. J gave up 1 base and V 5 bases, and 6 bases lay outside the gene matches. Germline CDR1 and CDR2: MNHEY and SVGAGI. The CDR3 extends over 15 amino acids. The CDR3 loop is CASSLDRGSNTEAFF. CDR3 nucleotides: TGTGCCAGCAGTCTCGACAGGGGATCGAACACTGAAGCTTTCTTT.

The genes are TRBV7-8 and TRBJ2-7, with D unclear. The CDR3 runs 13 residues. Deletions cut 2 bases from V and 7 bases from J, with 12 bases between. The V gene's germline CDR1 is SGHVS and CDR2 FQNEAQ. The CDR3 protein is CASSLTELREQYF. CDR3 nucleotide sequence: TGTGCCAGCAGCTTAACGGAGCTGCGAGAGCAGTACTTC. The full variable domain, its missing parts supplied by reference TRBV7-8 and TRBJ2-7, is GAGVSQSPRYKVAKRGQDVALRCDPISGHVSLFWYQQALGQGPEFLTYFQNEAQLDKSGLPSDRFFAERPEGSVSTLKIQRTQQEDSAVYLCASSLTELREQYFGPGTRLTVT.

This clonotype showed up just a few times. The chain recombines TRBV6-6 with TRBJ1-2; the match to TRBD1 covers 10 bases. Per the germline V gene, CDR1 is MNHNY and CDR2 is SVGAGI (reference sequence). V trimming: 2 bases; J trimming: 4 bases; junction bases outside the gene matches: 10. The CDR3 runs 17 residues. The CDR3 is CASSYRPGQGFSYGYTF. The CDR3, as DNA: TGTGCCAGCAGTTACCGACCGGGACAGGGGTTTAGCTATGGCTACACCTTC.

This chain joins TRBV7-8 and TRBJ2-5; 7 nucleotides line up with TRBD1. CDR1 and CDR2 from the germline V gene are SGHVS and FQNEAQ. The V and J ends lost 7 bases and 5 bases, in that order; junction bases with no gene match: 13. The CDR3 consists of 15 residues. The CDR3 here is CASKEEQGMRETQYF. Here the CDR3 DNA reads TGTGCCAGCAAAGAGGAACAGGGGATGAGGGAGACCCAGTACTTC.

The V and J genes are TRBV7-9 and TRBJ1-2; D ambiguous. The CDR3 loop spans 15 amino acids. Germline V lookup: CDR1 SEHNR, CDR2 FQNEAQ (reference sequence). V lost 10 bases to trimming and J lost 7 bases, with 25 bases between them. DNA for the CDR3: TGTGCCACCATCGCTGATGTTACAGTGCTGAGTGGCTACACCTTC. Encoded protein: CATIADVTVLSGYTF.

The chain has TRBV27 and TRBJ1-2; D perhaps matches TRBD1 (6 bases). Between the trimmed V and J ends, which lost 2 bases and 4 bases, there was a span of 14 bases. The CDR3 runs to 15 residues. In germline, CDR1 is MNHEY, CDR2 SMNVEV (reference sequence). The CDR3 loop is CASSLGGGVAYGYTF. CDR3 coding DNA: TGTGCCAGCAGTTTAGGAGGGGGGGTGGCCTATGGCTACACCTTC.

The chain carries TRBV7-8 and TRBJ1-1, with 7 bases identical to TRBD1. CDR1 and CDR2 (germline): SGHVS, FQNEAQ. The CDR3 sequence is 15 residues long. Germline trimming cut 5 bases from V and 1 base from J; bases unmatched to any gene: 7. The DNA for the CDR3 is TGTGCCAGCAGCCCAATAGGGGGCGCGAACACTGAAGCTTTCTTT. It translates to CASSPIGGANTEAFF.